This T cell receptor (beta chain) was observed in a study of spatial heterogeneity in lung cancer. All TCR cDNA molecules were individually tagged with a unique molecular identifier. A single record per CDR3 protein comes from TCRdb applying MiXCR to the 5' RACE reads. Here the sample spans around 10,000 distinct CDR3 sequences, roughly 4.2% being singletons. Time point: sample taken at primary tumor resection. The input material, whole RNA from tumor, nontumor lung or frozen PBMC, was sequenced unsorted. Donation came from about 72 patients with untreated early-stage non-small cell lung cancer. This clonotype was seen many times. Losses at the gene ends were 2 bases for V and 5 bases for J; bases not matched to a gene: 4. The CDR3 length is 14 residues. Germline CDR1 reads MNHEY; CDR2 reads SMNVEV (reference sequence).

This TCR was sampled from a male donor with early-stage non-small cell lung cancer. Sequencing was performed on normal lung tissue next to the tumor, taken at surgery. V usage is TRBV27 and J usage is TRBJ2-3; 7 positions match TRBD2. DNA for the CDR3: TGTGCCAGCAGTTTAGCGGGAGTGAAAGATACGCAGTATTTT. Amino acids: CASSLAGVKDTQYF.